This record concerns one TCR beta chain sequence. What it binds is not known. With the Oncomine TCR Beta short-read assay, DNA from cultured CD4+ T cells was sequenced. DNA came from CD4+ T cells after culture. TCRdb called the PCR reads again in MiXCR, with one record for every CDR3 protein. The profile shows 20,000 to 25,000 distinct CDR3 sequences, less than 35% of them singletons. Germline values: CDR1 SEHNR, CDR2 FQNEAQ (reference sequence). The CDR3 is made up of 14 amino acids. Trimming removed 5 bases from V and 1 base from J, with 9 bases in between. This entry belongs to a study of vaccination and CD4 T cells after COVID-19. The time point here: late sampling 161 to 241 days after vaccination in a few convalescent patients. Treatment meaning: roughly 11-day PBMC culture with coronavirus spike peptide pools or control peptides (ViraFEST assay).

The clonotype originates from a human donor who had recovered from COVID-19. The material sequenced was CD4+ T cells from blood, cultured in vitro, taken about 7 months after SARS-CoV-2 vaccination. The chain is built from TRBV7-9 and TRBJ1-5; tentative D call: TRBD1 (6 bases). CDR3 bases: TGTGCCAGCAGCCCGACAGGAAGCAATCAGCCCCAGCATTTT. It codes for CASSPTGSNQPQHF. Full variable domain (outside the CDR3, taken from reference TRBV7-9 and TRBJ1-5): DTGVSQNPRHKITKRGQNVTFRCDPISEHNRLYWYRQTLGQGPEFLTYFQNEAQLEKSRLLSDRFSAERPKGSFSTLEIQRTEQGDSAMYLCASSPTGSNQPQHFGDGTRLSIL.